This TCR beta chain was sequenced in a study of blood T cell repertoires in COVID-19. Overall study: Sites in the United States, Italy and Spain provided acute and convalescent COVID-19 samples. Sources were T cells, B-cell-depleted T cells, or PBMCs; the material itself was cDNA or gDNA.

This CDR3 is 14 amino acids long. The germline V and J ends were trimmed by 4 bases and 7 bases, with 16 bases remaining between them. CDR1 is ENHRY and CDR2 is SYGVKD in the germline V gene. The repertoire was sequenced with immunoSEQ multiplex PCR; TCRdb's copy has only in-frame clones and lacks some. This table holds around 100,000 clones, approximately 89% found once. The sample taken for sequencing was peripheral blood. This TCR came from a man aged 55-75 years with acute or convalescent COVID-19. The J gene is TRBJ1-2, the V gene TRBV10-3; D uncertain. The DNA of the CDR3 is TGTGCCATCAGTGCCGACCCGGAGTCTGGTGGCTACACCTTC. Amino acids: CAISADPESGGYTF.